This record concerns one T cell receptor (beta chain) sequence. Its antigen is not identified. This sample was included in a study of shared clonotypes between healthy human individuals. Whole-study context: Each donor's CD8 memory used one plate, CD8 naive two, each CD4 subset three. Study-wide results and limits: Clonotypes shared by all four sorted-subset donors had higher generation probabilities than non-shared clonotypes.

The protocol was immunoSEQ multiplex PCR, while the TCRdb copy is restricted to in-frame clones and leaves out a portion. The repertoire holds fewer than 2.5 million clones, with 80% to 95% as singletons. This CDR3 comprises 17 residues. Looked up from germline, CDR1 is SGHDN and CDR2 is FVKESK. V was pared by 4 bases and J by 5 bases, with 14 bases of the junction left unmatched. J is TRBJ2-5 and V is TRBV14, with 9 positions matching TRBD1. This TCR was sampled from a man younger than 35 in good health. Some clones in this sample may be carry-over from other donors' samples. The specimen sequenced was naive CD4+ T cells from PBMCs. The subset: CD45RA+ positively selected. The CDR3 reads CASSLSGTGFVTETQYF. Written as DNA, the CDR3 is TGTGCCAGCAGCCTTTCCGGGACAGGGTTTGTTACGGAGACCCAGTACTTC.